One and the same sample provided the 20 T cell receptor beta chains below, sequenced in a study of T cells in Graves' hyperthyroidism and ophthalmopathy. Template material for amplifying TCR beta CDR3 regions consisted of RNA transcripts. An initial round of RT-PCR targeting the TCR CDR3 relied on the HTBI primer set. TCRdb ran MiXCR on the multiplex PCR reads and lists one entry per CDR3 protein. This sample has approximately 610,000 distinct CDR3 sequences; about 14% occur once, and the top ten carry over 3.5%. Material for sequencing was blood. The receptors here all came from a woman in her thirties or forties with Graves' ophthalmopathy.

V is TRBV28 and J is TRBJ2-2; D is undetermined. Germline CDR1 MDHEN, CDR2 SYDVKM. V gave up 6 bases and J gave up 4 bases, with 15 bases separating them. The CDR3 extends over 15 amino acids. CDR3 region: CASSPPLRSTGELFF. The CDR3 DNA reads as TGTGCCAGCAGCCCACCCCTCCGGAGCACCGGGGAGCTGTTTTTT.

Ten or more counts support this clonotype. The gene calls are TRBV20-1 and TRBJ2-1; D remains unclear. Germline V gives CDR1 DFQATT, CDR2 SNEGSKA (reference sequence). The CDR3 contains 12 residues. CDR3 in amino acids: CRGASGDNEQFF. CDR3 sequence (DNA): TGCAGAGGCGCCTCCGGAGACAATGAGCAGTTCTTC.

This clonotype was seen at least ten times. The chain uses TRBV7-2 and TRBJ1-2; weak D call: TRBD1 (5 bases). Trimming removed 5 bases from V and 4 bases from J, with 14 bases in between. CDR3 length: 14 residues. Per the germline V gene, CDR1 is SGHTA and CDR2 is FQGNSA. CDR3 nucleotide sequence: TGTGCCAGCAGCCTCCTGGGGCACCTCTATGGCTACACCTTC. It encodes CASSLLGHLYGYTF.

This clonotype was seen only a few times. The J gene is TRBJ1-4, the V gene TRBV6-1; 10 bases fit TRBD1. V trimming: 6 bases; J trimming: 5 bases; junction bases outside the gene matches: 3. Germline V gene data show CDR1 as MNHNS and CDR2 as SASEGT. CDR3 length equals 14 residues. The CDR3 sequence is CASRDRGSNEKLFF. Written as DNA, the CDR3 is TGTGCCAGCAGGGACAGGGGGTCCAATGAAAAACTGTTTTTT.

This clonotype was counted ten times or more. The chain uses TRBV12-3 or TRBV12-4 and TRBJ2-5; D is possibly TRBD1 (5 bases). V shed 5 bases and J shed 1 base, with 11 bases lying between them. The CDR3 is made up of 14 amino acids. The CDR3 DNA reads as TGTGCCAGCAGTCCGAGTCAGGGCCAAGAGACCCAGTACTTC. Translated, it gives CASSPSQGQETQYF.

This clonotype has at least ten counts. The chain is built from TRBV6-1 and TRBJ2-7; 12 nucleotides agree with TRBD2. CDR1 and CDR2 from the germline V gene are MNHNS and SASEGT. The J segment lost 4 bases and the V segment lost 2 bases, leaving 6 bases of the junction unmatched. The CDR3 extends over 16 amino acids. CDR3: CASSEILAGGPYEQYF. For the CDR3, the DNA is TGTGCCAGCAGTGAAATTCTAGCGGGAGGGCCGTACGAGCAGTACTTC.

There are many counts of this clonotype. CDR3 loop: CASSLGRDTAEAFF. CDR3 DNA: TGTGCCAGCAGCTTGGGACGGGACACAGCTGAAGCTTTCTTT. The chain uses TRBV5-5 and TRBJ1-1; possible D gene TRBD1, 6 bases. Looked up from germline, CDR1 is SGHKS and CDR2 is YYEKEE (reference sequence). The germline V and J ends were trimmed by 0 bases and 6 bases, with 12 bases remaining between them. The CDR3 is 14 residues long.

This clonotype was counted at least ten times. The rearrangement links TRBV20-1 to TRBJ1-1, with 7 nucleotides matching TRBD1. This CDR3 is 16 amino acids long. Germline CDR1 is DFQATT and CDR2 is SNEGSKA (reference sequence). The trim removed 6 bases at V and 0 bases at J, leaving 13 bases unmatched. This CDR3 reads CSASIPGQPMNTEAFF. The DNA of the CDR3 is TGCAGTGCCAGCATCCCGGGACAGCCCATGAACACTGAAGCTTTCTTT.

This clonotype came up many times. The J gene is TRBJ1-2, the V gene TRBV12-3 or TRBV12-4, with a possible D match to TRBD1 (5 bases). The V gene lost 3 bases and the J gene lost 3 bases, with 11 bases spanning the gap. The CDR3 has 14 residues. The CDR3 sequence: CASSFGAKDYGYTF. The CDR3 DNA sequence: TGTGCCAGCAGTTTCGGGGCTAAGGACTATGGCTACACCTTC.

In this sample, this clonotype turned up many times. The chain carries TRBV29-1 and TRBJ2-3, with D perhaps matching TRBD2 (6 bases). Per germline, CDR1 SQVTM and CDR2 ANQGSEA. Trimming pared 3 bases from V and 5 bases from J, leaving 12 bases between. CDR3 length equals 13 residues. The CDR3, as DNA: TGCAGCGTTGATGAGCGGGTAGGAGATACGCAGTATTTT. This sequence encodes CSVDERVGDTQYF.

This clonotype was counted many times. The chain has TRBV6-2 or TRBV6-3 and TRBJ2-2, with 7 bases that match TRBD1. CDR1 and CDR2 from the germline V gene are MNHEY and SVGEGT. This CDR3 spans 17 amino acids. Trimming removed 5 bases from V and 5 bases from J; junction bases left unmatched: 14. CDR3 DNA sequence: TGTGCCAGCAGTGGGCGAAACAGGGGAAAGGGGACCGGGGAGCTGTTTTTT. It encodes CASSGRNRGKGTGELFF.

This clonotype was counted a few times. The chain has TRBV11-2 and TRBJ2-2, with unresolved D. There are 15 residues in the CDR3. The germline gives CDR1 SGHAT, CDR2 FQNNGV. The V end was cut by 1 base, the J end by 4 bases, with 10 bases between. CDR3 protein: CASSLVPALTGELFF. The CDR3 bases are TGTGCCAGCAGCTTAGTCCCGGCCCTCACCGGGGAGCTGTTTTTT.

The chain recombines TRBV7-8 with TRBJ1-1; possible D gene TRBD1, 5 bases. Germline V gives CDR1 SGHVS, CDR2 FQNEAQ. With 6 bases removed from V and 1 base from J, the gap between germline ends came to 21 bases. CDR3 length: 17 residues. The CDR3 loop is CASSRAGGGVENTEAFF. As DNA, the CDR3 is TGTGCCAGCAGTCGAGCTGGCGGAGGGGTTGAGAACACTGAAGCTTTCTTT.

This clonotype was seen a handful of times. The chain has TRBV3-1 and TRBJ2-5, with a possible D match to TRBD2 (5 bases). The CDR3 is 14 amino acids. The V gene's germline CDR1 is LGHDT and CDR2 YNNKEL (reference sequence). Trimming cost V 2 bases and J 1 base, with 8 bases left between them. In nucleotides, the CDR3 is TGTGCCAGCAGCCAACCGGGGTTCCAAGAGACCCAGTACTTC. This gives the protein CASSQPGFQETQYF.

At least ten counts were recorded for this clonotype. J is TRBJ1-5 and V is TRBV28, with no clear D. The V gene's germline CDR1 is MDHEN and CDR2 SYDVKM. V was pared by 5 bases and J by 2 bases, with 10 bases between. The CDR3 totals 14 residues. The DNA for the CDR3 is TGTGCCAGCAGTCTCCCATGGGGCAATCAGCCCCAGCATTTT. Translated: CASSLPWGNQPQHF.

This clonotype appeared many times. The genes are TRBV2 and TRBJ1-1; a possible D gene is TRBD1 (6 bases). Trimming pared 2 bases from V and 4 bases from J, leaving 20 bases between. Germline CDR1 SNHLY, CDR2 FYNNEI. CDR3 length: 17 residues. CDR3 region: CASSETGLGVGGTEAFF. The CDR3 nucleotides read TGTGCCAGCAGTGAAACTGGACTCGGGGTAGGGGGCACTGAAGCTTTCTTT.

The rearrangement uses TRBV20-1 and TRBJ2-5; weak D call: TRBD2 (5 bases). The CDR3 runs to 15 residues. CDR1 and CDR2 from the germline V gene are DFQATT and SNEGSKA (reference sequence). V lost 6 bases to trimming and J lost 4 bases, with 21 bases between them. In DNA, the CDR3 is TGCAGTGCCCACCGTGAGGGTAGCTGGCGAGAGACCCAGTACTTC. Protein product: CSAHREGSWRETQYF.

This clonotype occurred many times. The chain carries TRBV10-3 and TRBJ2-2; 7 nucleotides match TRBD2. V lost 10 bases and J lost 9; bases outside the gene matches: 11. Germline V gives CDR1 ENHRY, CDR2 SYGVKD. The CDR3 runs to 13 residues. The DNA for the CDR3 is TGTGCCACCGACGTGGGAGGGGATCGGGAGCTGTTTTTT. The encoded protein is CATDVGGDRELFF.

V usage is TRBV12-5 and J usage is TRBJ1-2; perhaps TRBD1 as D (6 bases). Trimming took 4 bases from V and 4 from J, leaving 7 bases between them. Germline values: CDR1 LGHNT, CDR2 FRNRAP. The CDR3 consists of 12 residues. The CDR3 region has the DNA TGTGCTAGTGGTTCGGACAGCTATGGCTACACCTTC. It specifies CASGSDSYGYTF.

This clonotype was counted at least ten times. This chain connects TRBV6-6 to TRBJ2-7; D gene unclear. This CDR3 region has 15 residues. V lost 0 bases, J lost 3 bases, and 12 bases lay in between. CDR1 and CDR2 (germline): MNHNY, SVGAGI (reference sequence). This chain's CDR3 is CASSYSYQENYEQYF. In DNA form, the CDR3 reads TGTGCCAGCAGTTACTCGTATCAGGAGAACTACGAGCAGTACTTC.